The source of this TCR beta chain is a study of T cell changes during pregnancy in multiple sclerosis. Clones were sequenced by immunoSEQ multiplex PCR, and TCRdb holds only the in-frame ones, with some missing. The data contain 25,000 to 35,000 clones, about 91% of them singletons. The CDR3 spans 11 residues. The germline V gene encodes CDR1 SEHNR and CDR2 FQNEAQ (reference sequence). With 2 bases removed from V and 9 bases from J, the gap between germline ends came to 5 bases. The TCR originated in a female donor with multiple sclerosis, enrolled in a pregnancy study. The starting material was CD8+ T cells from peripheral blood mononuclear cells, obtained in the second trimester of pregnancy. V is TRBV7-9 and J is TRBJ2-1, with TRBD1 as a possible D gene (5 bases). CDR3 DNA: TGTGCCAGCAGCTTAAGGGGTGAGCAGTTCTTC. Protein sequence: CASSLRGEQFF.